This T cell receptor (beta chain) was captured in a study of blood T cells in healthy people across ages. Germline V CDR1 and CDR2: MNHEY, SVGAGI. The CDR3 loop spans 13 amino acids. The V and J ends lost 2 bases and 8 bases, in that order; junction bases with no gene match: 4. This clonotype came up a few times. The extraction recovered at least 5.5 micrograms of total RNA per sample. Primers used in a second PCR of roughly 7 to 12 cycles were a sample-barcoded 5' primer and a J-beta primer mix. A tag from a template-switch adaptor with 12 random nucleotides marked each cDNA molecule. TCRdb used MiXCR to reprocess the 5' RACE reads, holding one entry per CDR3 protein. The sample consists of fewer than 1.5 million distinct CDR3 sequences, approximately 40% of them appearing once.

Material for sequencing was blood. The rearrangement joins TRBV6-5 to TRBJ1-2, with 8 positions matching TRBD1. The clonotype comes from a woman aged 18-29 years in good health. CDR3 sequence: CASSYADRVGYTF. The CDR3 nucleotides are TGTGCCAGCAGTTACGCGGACAGGGTCGGCTACACCTTC.